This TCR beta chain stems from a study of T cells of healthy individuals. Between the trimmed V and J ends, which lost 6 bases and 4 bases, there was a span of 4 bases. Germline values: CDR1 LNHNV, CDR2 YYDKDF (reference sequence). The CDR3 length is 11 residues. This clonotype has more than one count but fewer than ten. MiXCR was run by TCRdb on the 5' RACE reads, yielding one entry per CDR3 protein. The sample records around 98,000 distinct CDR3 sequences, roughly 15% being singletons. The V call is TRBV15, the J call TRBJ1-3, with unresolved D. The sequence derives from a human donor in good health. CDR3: CATSFGNTIYF. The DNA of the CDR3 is TGTGCCACCAGTTTCGGAAACACCATATATTTT.